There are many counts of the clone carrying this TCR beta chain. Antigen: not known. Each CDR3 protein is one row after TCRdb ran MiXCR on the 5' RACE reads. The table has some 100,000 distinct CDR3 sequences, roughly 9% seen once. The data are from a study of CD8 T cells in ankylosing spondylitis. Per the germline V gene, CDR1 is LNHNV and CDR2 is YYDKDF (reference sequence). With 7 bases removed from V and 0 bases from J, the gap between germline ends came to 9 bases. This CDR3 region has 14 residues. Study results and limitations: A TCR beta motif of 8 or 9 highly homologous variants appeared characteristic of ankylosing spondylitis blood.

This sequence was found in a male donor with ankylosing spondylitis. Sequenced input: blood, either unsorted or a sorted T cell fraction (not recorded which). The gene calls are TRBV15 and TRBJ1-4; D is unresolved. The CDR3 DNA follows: TGTGCCACCAACGGAGTCACAACTAATGAAAAACTGTTTTTT. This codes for CATNGVTTNEKLFF.